These 26 T cell receptor beta chains were all obtained from the same sample, sequenced in a study of cytomegalovirus exposure and HLA in healthy donors. Use of 60 Vbeta and 13 Jbeta primers characterized the PCR. The method was immunoSEQ multiplex PCR; TCRdb's version includes in-frame clones alone and lacks a portion of them. The table includes around 110,000 clones, about 85% detected once. Sample: PBMCs. All receptors come from a man aged 25-45 years in good health and CMV-seronegative.

CDR3: CASSLGEGEQYF. The CDR3 DNA sequence: TGTGCCAGCAGCTTGGGGGAGGGCGAGCAGTACTTC. J is TRBJ2-7 and V is TRBV11-3; TRBD2 matches at 7 bases. Per germline, CDR1 SGHNT and CDR2 YENEEA. J was trimmed by 6 bases and V by 3 bases; bases with no gene match: 2. The CDR3 is made up of 12 amino acids.

This chain uses TRBV9 with TRBJ2-7; 8 positions match TRBD2. The V gene end was trimmed by 0 bases and the J gene end by 2 bases; junction bases not matched to a gene: 7. The CDR3 has 16 amino acids. Germline values: CDR1 SGDLS, CDR2 YYNGEE. Written as DNA, the CDR3 is TGTGCCAGCAGCGTAGGAGTAACGGGGGGGACCTACGAGCAGTACTTC. Residues: CASSVGVTGGTYEQYF.

The chain has TRBV19 and TRBJ1-1, with 11 bases fitting TRBD1. The length of the CDR3 is 16 residues. With V trimmed by 5 bases and J by 2 bases, 7 bases remained unmatched. Germline assignment: CDR1 LNHDA and CDR2 SQIVND (reference sequence). The CDR3 coding sequence is TGTGCCAGTAGTTTCGGACAGGGGGCGCGTAACACTGAAGCTTTCTTT. This gives the protein CASSFGQGARNTEAFF.

V usage is TRBV5-6 and J usage is TRBJ1-3; D is ambiguous. The CDR3 consists of 16 residues. The V end lost 3 bases, the J end lost 0 bases, and 13 bases lay between the germline ends. The germline V gene has CDR1 SGHDT and CDR2 YYEEEE. The CDR3, as DNA: TGTGCCAGCAGCTCCACGCGCTGGTCCTCTGGAAACACCATATATTTT. Translation: CASSSTRWSSGNTIYF.

In this sample, this clone turned up once. The gene calls are TRBV18 and TRBJ1-1, with 7 bases fitting TRBD1. The V and J ends lost 2 bases and 1 base, in that order; junction bases with no gene match: 4. The germline V gene encodes CDR1 KGHSH and CDR2 LQKENI. This CDR3 region has 15 residues. CDR3 sequence (DNA): TGTGCCAGCTCACCAAGGGGGCTGGGGAACACTGAAGCTTTCTTT. It encodes CASSPRGLGNTEAFF. Full variable domain (rest looked up from reference TRBV18 and TRBJ1-1): NAGVMQNPRHLVRRRGQEARLRCSPMKGHSHVYWYRQLPEEGLKFMVYLQKENIIDESGMPKERFSAEFPKEGPSILRIQQVVRGDSAAYFCASSPRGLGNTEAFFGQGTRLTVV.

V is TRBV6-5 and J is TRBJ2-7; 12 nucleotides align to TRBD2. The CDR3 length is 15 residues. CDR1 is MNHEY and CDR2 is SVGAGI in the germline V gene. J was trimmed by 4 bases and V by 5 bases; bases with no gene match: 6. The CDR3, as DNA: TGTGCCAGCAGTCCCCCGGGGACTAGCGGGTACGAGCAGTACTTC. Translating it yields CASSPPGTSGYEQYF.

This chain connects TRBV5-1 to TRBJ2-2; TRBD1 matches 7 bases. There are 13 residues in the CDR3. Germline lookup yields CDR1 SGHRS and CDR2 YFSETQ. V shed 4 bases, J shed 6 bases, and the junction held 3 bases outside the gene matches. The CDR3 coding sequence is TGCGCCAGCAGCCGTGGGACAGCCGGGGAGCTGTTTTTT. Its translation: CASSRGTAGELFF.

About this clone itself: The conserved closing phenylalanine or tryptophan is absent in this CDR3, likely reflecting a read error. Because the CDR3's place on the DNA is in doubt, the DNA is left out and the CDR3 is given as listed by TCRdb. The chain carries TRBV12-2 and TRBJ1-2. TRBV12-2 is a pseudogene segment. The CDR3 is made up of 10 amino acids, end residues included. The CDR3 reads CASRLAGSRS.

The chain has TRBV7-9 and TRBJ2-1, with 9 positions matching TRBD1. CDR1 and CDR2 (germline): SEHNR, FQNEAQ (reference sequence). The CDR3 has 15 residues. V shed 5 bases and J 8 bases; nucleotides not matched to a gene: 10. Here the CDR3 DNA reads TGTGCCAGCAGCGTCACCCTTAACAGGGGGCATGAGCAGTTCTTC. Translation gives CASSVTLNRGHEQFF.

V gene TRBV6-6 combines with J gene TRBJ1-5; D not resolved. Trimming left V 2 bases short and J 0 bases short, with 8 bases between. Germline V gene sequence: CDR1 MNHNY, CDR2 SVGAGI (reference sequence). The CDR3 has 15 amino acids. DNA for the CDR3: TGTGCCAGCAGTTACGATTACAGTAGCAATCAGCCCCAGCATTTT. As protein: CASSYDYSSNQPQHF.

This clone was found once. V gene TRBV15 combines with J gene TRBJ1-4; possible D gene TRBD1, 5 bases. Trimming cost V 8 bases and J 8 bases, with 21 bases left between them. The V gene's germline CDR1 is LNHNV and CDR2 YYDKDF (reference sequence). This CDR3 region has 15 residues. CDR3 amino acids: CATRPGMAGREKLFF. DNA of the CDR3: TGTGCCACCCGACCTGGGATGGCAGGGAGGGAAAAACTGTTTTTT.

The rearrangement joins TRBV2 to TRBJ1-1; 7 bases align to TRBD1. CDR3 length equals 13 residues. CDR1 SNHLY and CDR2 FYNNEI come from the germline V gene. Trimming took 4 bases from V and 7 from J; bases not matched to a gene: 6. The CDR3, as DNA: TGTGCCAGCAGTGGGGACAGCCTCAGTGAAGCTTTCTTT. Translation gives CASSGDSLSEAFF.

This chain links TRBV13 with TRBJ2-7; 9 bases align to TRBD1. This CDR3 comprises 13 residues. The junction had 6 bases not matched to a gene; V was cut back by 8 bases and J by 4 bases. Per germline, CDR1 PRHDT and CDR2 FYEKMQ (reference sequence). The CDR3 loop reads CASRDRVRYEQYF. The CDR3 nucleotides read TGTGCCAGCCGGGACAGGGTTCGGTACGAGCAGTACTTC.

This chain joins TRBV5-1 and TRBJ2-2; a possible D gene is TRBD1 (5 bases). Germline CDR1 reads SGHRS; CDR2 reads YFSETQ. CDR3 size: 14 residues. V gave up 4 bases and J gave up 6 bases, with 13 bases separating them. CDR3 nucleotides: TGCGCCAGCAGCCCGGAACAGGTCGCCGGGGAGCTGTTTTTT. The encoded protein is CASSPEQVAGELFF.

The rearrangement uses TRBV11-2 and TRBJ2-1; the D gene is possibly TRBD2 (5 bases). With 4 bases removed from V and 9 bases from J, the gap between germline ends came to 10 bases. The CDR3 has 12 amino acids. Germline lookup yields CDR1 SGHAT and CDR2 FQNNGV. The CDR3 nucleotides are TGTGCCAGCAGCTCCCGGGGTGGTGAGCAGTTCTTC. It is translated as CASSSRGGEQFF.

The chain is built from TRBV7-2 and TRBJ2-6, with 8 bases lining up with TRBD1. This CDR3 is 18 amino acids long. V shed 8 bases, J shed 0 bases, and the junction held 12 bases outside the gene matches. Germline-derived CDR1 and CDR2 are SGHTA and FQGNSA. CDR3 region: CASETGALTPSGANVLTF. The CDR3 nucleotides read TGTGCCAGCGAGACAGGGGCCTTGACCCCCTCTGGGGCCAACGTCCTGACTTTC. Full variable domain (missing parts from reference TRBV7-2 and TRBJ2-6): GAGVSQSPSNKVTEKGKDVELRCDPISGHTALYWYRQSLGQGLEFLIYFQGNSAPDKSGLPSDRFSAERTGGSVSTLTIQRTQQEDSAVYLCASETGALTPSGANVLTFGAGSRLTVL.

The genes are TRBV18 and TRBJ2-7, with D uncertain. V was shortened by 3 bases and J by 3 bases, with 12 bases between the two germline ends. Germline assignment: CDR1 KGHSH and CDR2 LQKENI. The CDR3 has 14 amino acids. The chain's CDR3 is CASSPLNSGYEQYF. CDR3 DNA sequence: TGTGCCAGCTCACCCTTAAATTCGGGCTACGAGCAGTACTTC.

The rearrangement links TRBV30 to TRBJ1-1, with 10 bases aligning to TRBD1. The CDR3 sequence is 13 residues long. Germline CDR1 reads GTSNPN; CDR2 reads SVGIG (reference sequence). V was clipped by 8 bases and J by 3 bases; unmatched bases: 6. CDR3 sequence reads: CAQGDRGDTEAFF. In DNA, the CDR3 is TGTGCCCAGGGGGACAGGGGAGACACTGAAGCTTTCTTT.

The rearrangement joins TRBV5-8 to TRBJ1-2, with 7 nucleotides matching TRBD1. With 5 bases clipped from V and 5 bases from J, the junction kept 9 bases outside the gene matches. CDR1 is SGHTS, CDR2 YDEGEE, per germline. There are 14 residues in the CDR3. In DNA form, the CDR3 reads TGTGCCAGCAGTTCGAGGGACAGTCGATATGGCTACACCTTC. It translates to CASSSRDSRYGYTF.

The genes are TRBV28 and TRBJ1-5, with TRBD1 as a possible D gene (5 bases). The CDR3 spans 16 residues. Germline loops: CDR1 MDHEN, CDR2 SYDVKM. The V end was cut by 3 bases, the J end by 0 bases, with 12 bases between. The chain's CDR3 is CASSFSGGNSNQPQHF. The CDR3 DNA reads as TGTGCCAGCAGTTTTTCGGGGGGAAATAGCAATCAGCCCCAGCATTTT. Variable domain in full (rest from reference TRBV28 and TRBJ1-5): DVKVTQSSRYLVKRTGEKVFLECVQDMDHENMFWYRQDPGLGLRLIYFSYDVKMKEKGDIPEGYSVSREKKERFSLILESASTNQTSMYLCASSFSGGNSNQPQHFGDGTRLSIL.

This sequence joins TRBV2 and TRBJ2-1; TRBD2 aligns across 12 bases. Looked up from germline, CDR1 is SNHLY and CDR2 is FYNNEI. The CDR3 consists of 19 residues. J lost 7 bases, V lost 4 bases, and 17 bases had no gene match. The chain's CDR3 is CASSGRAASGGAGVNEQFF. The CDR3 DNA is TGTGCCAGCAGTGGCCGGGCAGCTAGCGGGGGGGCCGGGGTTAATGAGCAGTTCTTC.

This chain uses TRBV6-1 with TRBJ2-7, with D maybe TRBD1 (6 bases). Germline CDR1 MNHNS, CDR2 SASEGT. V was clipped by 7 bases and J by 4 bases, with 17 bases between them. This CDR3 has 14 residues. In DNA, the CDR3 is TGTGCCAGCAAGACCACAGGGTCTCTATACGAGCAGTACTTC. Amino acid sequence: CASKTTGSLYEQYF.

In this sample, this clone turned up once. The chain carries TRBV9 and TRBJ2-2; weak D call: TRBD1 (5 bases). V shed 0 bases and J shed 0 bases, with 12 bases lying between them. Germline CDR1 is SGDLS and CDR2 is YYNGEE. The CDR3 covers 17 residues. This chain's CDR3 is CASSVASTATNTGELFF. For the CDR3, the DNA is TGTGCCAGCAGCGTAGCTTCGACAGCTACGAACACCGGGGAGCTGTTTTTT.

V gene TRBV5-4 combines with J gene TRBJ2-7; 8 bases match TRBD2. The CDR3 totals 17 residues. Germline assignment: CDR1 SGHNT and CDR2 YYREEE (reference sequence). With 2 bases clipped from V and 4 bases from J, the junction kept 14 bases outside the gene matches. The CDR3 DNA follows: TGTGCCAGCAGCTTAGGGGAATTGAGCGGGGGCGAGTACGAGCAGTACTTC. Its protein is CASSLGELSGGEYEQYF.

Concerning this clone itself: The junction departs from the called germline gene at one end, perhaps through a read error. The chain joins TRBV28 to TRBJ2-7; D might be TRBD1 (6 bases). The CDR3 runs to 12 residues. Germline CDR1 is MDHEN and CDR2 is SYDVKM. CDR3 residues: CASSLSGTPAGF. The CDR3 DNA is TGTGCCAGCAGTTTATCCGGGACACCGGCGGGCTTC.

This rearrangement joins TRBV28 to TRBJ1-2; TRBD1 is a possible D gene (5 bases). The CDR3 covers 14 residues. Germline loops: CDR1 MDHEN, CDR2 SYDVKM. V dropped 5 bases and J dropped 2 bases, with 12 bases sitting between them. CDR3 region: CASSRADRNYGYTF. Here the CDR3 DNA reads TGTGCCAGCAGTCGAGCCGACAGAAACTATGGCTACACCTTC.